One and the same sample provided the 17 T cell receptor beta chains below, sequenced in a study of Ad26.COV2.S vaccination and SARS-CoV-2 variants. Method: immunoSEQ multiplex PCR; TCRdb's copy keeps in-frame clones and lacks some. The data contain around 270,000 clones, roughly 89% of them singletons. Sample treatment: roughly 20 received Ad26.COV2.S at low or high dose, single or two shots; about 5 received placebo; per-sample allocation not given. Following the first vaccine or placebo injection, samples were taken on day 63. The sequenced sample was peripheral blood, obtained in a trial of Ad26.COV2.S vaccine versus placebo. These receptors all stem from a person aged 18 to 65 who received the Ad26.COV2.S COVID-19 vaccine or a placebo.

V and J are TRBV19 and TRBJ2-1, with 15 bases fitting TRBD2. Germline V lookup: CDR1 LNHDA, CDR2 SQIVND (reference sequence). V trimming: 9 bases; J trimming: 9 bases; junction bases outside the gene matches: 15. The CDR3 totals 17 residues. The CDR3 loop reads CASQAPRTSGGGTEQFF. The CDR3 DNA reads as TGTGCCAGCCAAGCGCCCAGGACTAGCGGGGGGGGAACTGAGCAGTTCTTC.

The gene calls are TRBV24-1 and TRBJ2-2; D is unclear. Germline CDR1 is KGHDR and CDR2 is SFDVKD. V lost 6 bases, J lost 9 bases, and 7 bases lay in between. The CDR3 spans 11 residues. The CDR3 is CATSKGRELFF. The CDR3 nucleotides are TGTGCCACCAGTAAGGGCCGGGAGCTGTTTTTT.

This clone was seen just once. The rearrangement uses TRBV5-1 and TRBJ2-2; possibly TRBD2 for D (6 bases). V gave up 4 bases and J gave up 3 bases, with 13 bases separating them. Looked up from germline, CDR1 is SGHRS and CDR2 is YFSETQ. The CDR3 length is 15 residues. The CDR3 protein is CASSHRDSYTGELFF. The CDR3 DNA follows: TGCGCCAGCAGCCACCGGGACTCTTACACCGGGGAGCTGTTTTTT.

The gene calls are TRBV4-1 and TRBJ1-3, with 8 bases lining up with TRBD1. CDR1 MGHRA and CDR2 YSYEKL come from the germline V gene. Trimming at V came to 3 bases and at J to 3 bases, leaving 10 bases not matched to a gene. This CDR3 has 17 residues. In DNA form, the CDR3 reads TGCGCCAGCAGCCAGGATCTGGACAGGGTGTTTGGAAACACCATATATTTT. Residues: CASSQDLDRVFGNTIYF.

V and J are TRBV5-4 and TRBJ2-7; 7 bases line up with TRBD2. V lost 4 bases and J lost 1; bases outside the gene matches: 8. The CDR3 extends over 15 amino acids. CDR1 is SGHNT and CDR2 is YYREEE in the germline V gene (reference sequence). The DNA for the CDR3 is TGTGCCAGCAGCCAGGCTAGCGGAGTTTCCTACGAGCAGTACTTC. Its translation: CASSQASGVSYEQYF.

The rearrangement joins TRBV2 to TRBJ2-3; TRBD2 matches at 13 bases. This CDR3 spans 17 amino acids. The V gene's germline CDR1 is SNHLY and CDR2 FYNNEI. Losses at the gene ends were 2 bases for V and 2 bases for J; bases not matched to a gene: 4. Here the CDR3 reads CASSERTSGRHTDTQYF. CDR3 in DNA: TGTGCCAGCAGTGAAAGGACTAGCGGGAGACACACAGATACGCAGTATTTT.

J is TRBJ1-4 and V is TRBV5-1; D might be TRBD1 (5 bases). The V gene's germline CDR1 is SGHRS and CDR2 YFSETQ. V was trimmed by 4 bases and J by 1 base, leaving 11 bases between them. The CDR3 has 15 amino acids. CDR3: CASSPGRGTNEKLFF. CDR3 coding DNA: TGCGCCAGCAGCCCAGGGCGAGGAACTAATGAAAAACTGTTTTTT.

V is TRBV11-1 and J is TRBJ2-5, with D possibly being TRBD2 (6 bases). Germline V gene lookup returns CDR1 SGHAT and CDR2 FQDESV (reference sequence). V lost 3 bases and J lost 4, with 9 bases in between. The length of the CDR3 is 13 residues. Written as DNA, the CDR3 is TGTGCCAGCAGCTTGGAGGGAGGAGAGACCCAGTACTTC. The encoded protein is CASSLEGGETQYF.

V and J are TRBV18 and TRBJ2-7; the match to TRBD1 covers 8 bases. This CDR3 spans 15 amino acids. V lost 2 bases and J lost 2; bases outside the gene matches: 5. Germline CDR1 is KGHSH and CDR2 is LQKENI. CDR3 DNA: TGTGCCAGCTCACCAGGACAGGGTATACCCTACGAGCAGTACTTC. Its protein is CASSPGQGIPYEQYF.

The chain links TRBV13 to TRBJ2-7; 10 bases align to TRBD2. Germline CDR1 and CDR2: PRHDT and FYEKMQ (reference sequence). The CDR3 extends over 16 amino acids. V gave up 2 bases and J gave up 2 bases; unmatched junction bases: 6. The CDR3 nucleotides read TGTGCCAGCAGCTTAAGAGGACTAGCGGCACCCTACGAGCAGTACGTC. Encoded protein: CASSLRGLAAPYEQYV.

The chain uses TRBV11-1 and TRBJ2-2, with 9 positions matching TRBD2. The CDR3 is 15 amino acids. CDR1 SGHAT and CDR2 FQDESV come from the germline V gene (reference sequence). J was trimmed by 7 bases and V by 4 bases; bases with no gene match: 7. CDR3 region: CASSSGGRAIGELFF. The CDR3 coding sequence is TGTGCCAGCAGCTCGGGCGGGAGGGCCATCGGGGAGCTGTTTTTT.

This rearrangement joins TRBV7-3 to TRBJ2-3; D may be TRBD2 (5 bases). This CDR3 has 15 amino acids. The germline V gene has CDR1 SGHTA and CDR2 FQGTGA. V gave up 6 bases and J gave up 0 bases, with 13 bases separating them. The CDR3 DNA sequence: TGTGCCAGCAGGAAGAGCGGACTTAGCACAGATACGCAGTATTTT. Amino acid sequence: CASRKSGLSTDTQYF.

The rearrangement joins TRBV7-3 to TRBJ1-2; 7 nucleotides agree with TRBD1. V shed 5 bases, J shed 2 bases, and the junction held 2 bases outside the gene matches. The germline V gene has CDR1 SGHTA and CDR2 FQGTGA. The CDR3 has 13 amino acids. The CDR3 protein is CASSETGNYGYTF. The DNA of the CDR3 is TGTGCCAGCAGCGAGACAGGGAACTATGGCTACACCTTC.

V gene TRBV3-1 (or the pseudogene TRBV3-2) combines with J gene TRBJ2-3; D unresolved. CDR1 and CDR2 from the germline V gene are LGHDT and YNNKEL (reference sequence). This CDR3 contains 14 residues. Trimming took off 1 base at V and 2 bases at J, with 7 bases between the two ends. The CDR3 DNA sequence: TGTGCCAGCAGCCAAGCTCAGGACACAGATACGCAGTATTTT. Its translation: CASSQAQDTDTQYF.

J is TRBJ2-2 and V is TRBV30; D possibly matches TRBD1 or TRBD2 (5 bases each). This CDR3 has 14 residues. CDR1 is GTSNPN, CDR2 SVGIG, per germline (reference sequence). V lost 3 bases to trimming and J lost 7 bases, with 15 bases between them. The CDR3 DNA reads TGTGCCTGGAGCCTGAGGGGTGCGGACGGGGAGCTGTTTTTT. Translating it yields CAWSLRGADGELFF.

The chain employs TRBV18 and TRBJ2-5; D is undetermined. CDR1 and CDR2 (germline): KGHSH, LQKENI. The CDR3 contains 15 residues. Trimming took 6 bases from V and 2 from J, leaving 16 bases between them. CDR3 nucleotide sequence: TGTGCCAGCTCCCTAAGAAGGGCGTCACAAGAGACCCAGTACTTC. Protein: CASSLRRASQETQYF.

The V and J genes are TRBV5-1 and TRBJ2-2; possible D gene TRBD1, 5 bases. The germline CDR1 and CDR2 sequences are SGHRS and YFSETQ. This CDR3 is built from 14 residues. Trimming stripped 2 bases from V and 3 bases from J, with 8 bases between. As DNA, the CDR3 is TGCGCCAGCAGCTTCCAGGGATACACCGGGGAGCTGTTTTTT. This translates into CASSFQGYTGELFF.